The clone carrying this T cell receptor beta chain has ten or more counts. The antigen remains unidentified. A sample-barcoded 5' primer and a J-beta primer mix were used in a second PCR of roughly 7 to 11 cycles. TCRdb independently ran MiXCR on the 5' RACE reads; one entry per CDR3 protein. The sample has about 650,000 distinct CDR3 sequences, around 50% seen once; the top ten hold less than 15%. These data originate in a study of blood T cells in healthy people across ages. The germline CDR1 and CDR2 sequences are LGHDT and YNNKEL (reference sequence). The CDR3 is 15 residues long. After removal of 5 bases from V and 4 bases from J, the junction contained 10 bases not matched to a gene. Study-wide results and caveats: Higher diversity, along with more naive CD4+ cells, distinguished long-lived donors from aged donors. Estimates of diversity drawn from one million T cells were considered underestimates. TCR beta diversity, measured per million T cells, fell in a roughly linear way with age.

Sequenced sample: blood. This clonotype was sampled from an elderly woman in good health. This chain links TRBV3-1 with TRBJ1-2; 7 bases are shared with TRBD1. CDR3 protein: CASSAPGQRVYGYTF. In nucleotides, the CDR3 is TGTGCCAGCAGCGCGCCGGGACAGAGAGTCTATGGCTACACCTTC.